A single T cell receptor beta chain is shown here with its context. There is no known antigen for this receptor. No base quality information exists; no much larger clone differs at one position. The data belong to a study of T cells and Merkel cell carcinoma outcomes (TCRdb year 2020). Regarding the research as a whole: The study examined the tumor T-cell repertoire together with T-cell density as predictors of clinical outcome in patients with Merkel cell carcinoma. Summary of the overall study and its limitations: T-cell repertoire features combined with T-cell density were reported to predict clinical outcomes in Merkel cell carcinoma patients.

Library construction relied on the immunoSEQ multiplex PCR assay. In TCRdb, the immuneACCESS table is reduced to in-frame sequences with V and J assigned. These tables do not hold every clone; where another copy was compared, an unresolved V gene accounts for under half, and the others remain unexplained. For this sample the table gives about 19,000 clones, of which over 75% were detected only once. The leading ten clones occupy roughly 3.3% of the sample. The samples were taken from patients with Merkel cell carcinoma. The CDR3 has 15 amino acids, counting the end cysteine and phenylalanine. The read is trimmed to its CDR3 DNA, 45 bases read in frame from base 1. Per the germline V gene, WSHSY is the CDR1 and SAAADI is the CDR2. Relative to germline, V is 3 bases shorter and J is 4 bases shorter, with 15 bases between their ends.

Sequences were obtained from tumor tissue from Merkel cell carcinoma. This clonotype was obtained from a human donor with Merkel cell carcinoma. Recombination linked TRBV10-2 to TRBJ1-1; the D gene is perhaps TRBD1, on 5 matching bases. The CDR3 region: CASSERGRLGTEAFF. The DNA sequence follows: TGCGCCAGCAGTGAAAGGGGAAGATTGGGCACTGAAGCTTTCTTT.